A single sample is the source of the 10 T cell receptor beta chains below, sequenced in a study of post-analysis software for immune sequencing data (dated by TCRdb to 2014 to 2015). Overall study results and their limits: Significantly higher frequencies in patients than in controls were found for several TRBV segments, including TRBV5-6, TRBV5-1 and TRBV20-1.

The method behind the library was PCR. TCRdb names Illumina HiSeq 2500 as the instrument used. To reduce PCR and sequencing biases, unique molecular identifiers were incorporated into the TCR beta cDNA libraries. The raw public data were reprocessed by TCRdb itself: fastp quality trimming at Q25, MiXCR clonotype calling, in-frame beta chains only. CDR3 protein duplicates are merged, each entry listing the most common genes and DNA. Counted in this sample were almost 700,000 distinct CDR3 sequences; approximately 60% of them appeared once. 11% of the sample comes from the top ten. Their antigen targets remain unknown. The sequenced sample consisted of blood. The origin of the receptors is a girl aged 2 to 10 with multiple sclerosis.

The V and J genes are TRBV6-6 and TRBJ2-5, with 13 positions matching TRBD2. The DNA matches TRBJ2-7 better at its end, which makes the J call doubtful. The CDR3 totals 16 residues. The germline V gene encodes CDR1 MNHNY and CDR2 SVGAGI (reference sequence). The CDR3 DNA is TGTGCCAGCAGTATGGGACTAGCGGGGCCTACTCGCGAGCAGTACTTC. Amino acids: CASSMGLAGPTREQYF.

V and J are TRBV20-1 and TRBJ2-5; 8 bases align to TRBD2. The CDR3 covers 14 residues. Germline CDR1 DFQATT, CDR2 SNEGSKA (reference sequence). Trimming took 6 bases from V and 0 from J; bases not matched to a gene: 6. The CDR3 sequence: CSARLARNQETQYF. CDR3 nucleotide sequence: TGCAGTGCCAGACTAGCGCGAAACCAAGAGACCCAGTACTTC.

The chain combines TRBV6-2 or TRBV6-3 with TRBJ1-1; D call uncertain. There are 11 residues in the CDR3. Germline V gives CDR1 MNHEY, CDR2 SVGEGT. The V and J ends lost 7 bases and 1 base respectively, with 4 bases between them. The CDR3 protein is CASNENTEAFF. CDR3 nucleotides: TGTGCCAGCAACGAGAACACTGAAGCTTTCTTT.

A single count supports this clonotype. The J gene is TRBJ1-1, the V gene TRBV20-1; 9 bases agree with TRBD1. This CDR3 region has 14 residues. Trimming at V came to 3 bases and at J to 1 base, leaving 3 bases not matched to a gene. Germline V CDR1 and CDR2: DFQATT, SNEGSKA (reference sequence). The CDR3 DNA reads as TGCAGTGCTAGTCGGGACAGGGCGAACACTGAAGCTTTCTTT. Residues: CSASRDRANTEAFF.

CDR3 protein: CASSTQISNQPQHF. The DNA of the CDR3 is TGTGCCAGCAGTACACAGATTAGCAATCAGCCCCAGCATTTT. The chain joins TRBV12-3 or TRBV12-4 to TRBJ1-5, with no clear D. The CDR3 spans 14 residues. V was cut by 5 bases and J by 0 bases, with 8 bases left in between.

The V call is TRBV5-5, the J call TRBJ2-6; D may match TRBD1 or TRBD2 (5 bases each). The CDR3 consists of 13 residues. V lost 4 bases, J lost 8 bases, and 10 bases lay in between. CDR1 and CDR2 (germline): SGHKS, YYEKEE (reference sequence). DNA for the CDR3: TGTGCCAGCAGCCACGGGACCTCCAACGTCCTGACTTTC. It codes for CASSHGTSNVLTF.

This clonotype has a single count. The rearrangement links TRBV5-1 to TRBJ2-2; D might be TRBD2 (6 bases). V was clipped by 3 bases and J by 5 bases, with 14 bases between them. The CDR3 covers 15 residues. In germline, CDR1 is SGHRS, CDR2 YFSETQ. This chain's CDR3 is CASSSEGLQTGELFF. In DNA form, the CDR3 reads TGCGCCAGCAGCTCGGAGGGGCTTCAAACCGGGGAGCTGTTTTTT.

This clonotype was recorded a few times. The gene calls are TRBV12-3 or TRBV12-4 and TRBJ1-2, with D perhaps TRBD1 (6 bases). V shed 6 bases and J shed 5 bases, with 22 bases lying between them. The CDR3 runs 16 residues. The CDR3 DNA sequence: TGTGCCAGCAGCCCGACCATTAAAAGGGGGACATATGGCTACACCTTC. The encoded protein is CASSPTIKRGTYGYTF.

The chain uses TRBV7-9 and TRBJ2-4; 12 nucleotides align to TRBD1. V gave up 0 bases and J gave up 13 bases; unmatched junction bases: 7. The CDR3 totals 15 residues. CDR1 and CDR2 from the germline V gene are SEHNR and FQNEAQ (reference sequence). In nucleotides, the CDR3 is TGTGCCAGCAGCTTAGCCGGGACAGGGGGCGCCTCGCAGTACTTC. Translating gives CASSLAGTGGASQYF.

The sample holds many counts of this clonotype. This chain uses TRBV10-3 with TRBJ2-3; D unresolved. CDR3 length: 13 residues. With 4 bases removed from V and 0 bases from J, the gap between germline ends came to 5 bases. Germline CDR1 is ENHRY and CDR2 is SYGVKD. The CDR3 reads CAISVDSTDTQYF. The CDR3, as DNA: TGTGCCATCAGTGTGGACAGCACAGATACGCAGTATTTT.